Listed below are T cell receptor beta chains from one sample, sequenced in a study of CD8 T cells in Susac syndrome. TCRdb analysed the immunoSEQ multiplex PCR reads with MiXCR anew, one entry per CDR3 protein. In the table there are some 120,000 distinct CDR3 sequences, 90% to 95% of which are singletons. The sequencing sample was made of CD4+ T cells from PBMCs. These TCRs come from a human donor in good health. CDR3s include the opening cysteine and the closing phenylalanine or tryptophan. Fields, in order: CDR3 protein, CDR3 DNA, clone size, J gene, V gene, D gene. A D gene is named only where the DNA matches it firmly. Size tells how often a clone was seen (once, few, many) or the class of an expanded clone, and some rows leave it out.

CASSRGYDEKLFF | TGTGCCAGTAGTCGGGGTTACGATGAAAAACTGTTTTTT | . | TRBJ1-4 | TRBV19 | .
CASSIAREQFF | TGCGCCAGCAGTATCGCGAGGGAGCAGTTCTTC | . | TRBJ2-1 | TRBV5-1 | .
CASTDRSTDTQYF | TGTGCCAGCACCGATAGAAGCACAGATACGCAGTATTTT | . | TRBJ2-3 | TRBV12-3/TRBV12-4 | .
CASSLLGDTDNYGYTF | TGCGCCAGCAGCTTGCTCGGGGATACTGATAACTATGGCTACACCTTC | once | TRBJ1-2 | TRBV5-1 | .
CASSLDGYLADEQYF | TGCGCCAGCAGCTTGGACGGATACCTCGCAGACGAGCAGTACTTC | . | TRBJ2-7 | TRBV5-1 | .
CSVEYMGFGQETQYF | TGCAGCGTTGAATATATGGGATTCGGGCAAGAGACCCAGTACTTC | . | TRBJ2-5 | TRBV29-1 | .
CASGTGANTGELFF | TGCGCCAGCGGGACAGGCGCGAACACCGGGGAGCTGTTTTTT | . | TRBJ2-2 | TRBV10-2 | TRBD1
CASSQDLGGRYGYTF | TGTGCCAGCAGCCAAGATCTGGGGGGAAGGTATGGCTACACCTTC | once | TRBJ1-2 | TRBV3-1 | .
CASSSKREGLDTQYF | TGTGCCAGCAGCTCAAAGCGGGAGGGCTTAGATACGCAGTATTTT | . | TRBJ2-3 | TRBV7-2 | TRBD2
CSVQLVHEQFF | TGCAGCGTACAACTAGTCCATGAGCAGTTCTTC | . | TRBJ2-1 | TRBV29-1 | .
CAARGRVSHEQYF | TGTGCCGCAAGGGGTAGGGTGTCCCACGAGCAGTACTTC | few | TRBJ2-7 | TRBV27 | .
CASSLRGGTEAFF | TGTGCCAGCAGCTTACGAGGGGGCACTGAAGCTTTCTTT | . | TRBJ1-1 | TRBV7-8 | .
CASSEPGDKPIPSGYTF | TGTGCCAGCAGCGAACCAGGCGACAAGCCTATTCCGTCCGGCTACACCTTC | . | TRBJ1-2 | TRBV9 | .
CASSSPAYEQYF | TGTGCCAGCAGTTCCCCAGCCTACGAGCAGTACTTC | . | TRBJ2-7 | TRBV28 | .
CASSPQGGARNTGELFF | TGTGCCAGCAGCCCCCAGGGAGGGGCCAGGAACACCGGGGAGCTGTTTTTT | . | TRBJ2-2 | TRBV11-2 | TRBD2
CASSLQADSYEQYF | TGTGCCAGCAGTTTACAGGCCGACTCCTACGAGCAGTACTTC | . | TRBJ2-7 | TRBV27 | .
CSVSGLAGRTDTQYF | TGCAGCGTCTCTGGACTAGCGGGCCGCACAGATACGCAGTATTTT | once | TRBJ2-3 | TRBV29-1 | TRBD2
CASSVDSKGAGYGYTF | TGTGCCAGCAGTGTGGATTCAAAGGGGGCGGGGTATGGCTACACCTTC | . | TRBJ1-2 | TRBV2 | TRBD1
CASSPGPPQGAEAFF | TGTGCCAGCAGCCCCGGGCCCCCCCAAGGGGCTGAAGCTTTCTTT | . | TRBJ1-1 | TRBV7-9 | .
CSAPRSGSDEQYF | TGCAGTGCTCCCCGTAGCGGGAGCGACGAGCAGTACTTC | . | TRBJ2-7 | TRBV20-1 | TRBD2